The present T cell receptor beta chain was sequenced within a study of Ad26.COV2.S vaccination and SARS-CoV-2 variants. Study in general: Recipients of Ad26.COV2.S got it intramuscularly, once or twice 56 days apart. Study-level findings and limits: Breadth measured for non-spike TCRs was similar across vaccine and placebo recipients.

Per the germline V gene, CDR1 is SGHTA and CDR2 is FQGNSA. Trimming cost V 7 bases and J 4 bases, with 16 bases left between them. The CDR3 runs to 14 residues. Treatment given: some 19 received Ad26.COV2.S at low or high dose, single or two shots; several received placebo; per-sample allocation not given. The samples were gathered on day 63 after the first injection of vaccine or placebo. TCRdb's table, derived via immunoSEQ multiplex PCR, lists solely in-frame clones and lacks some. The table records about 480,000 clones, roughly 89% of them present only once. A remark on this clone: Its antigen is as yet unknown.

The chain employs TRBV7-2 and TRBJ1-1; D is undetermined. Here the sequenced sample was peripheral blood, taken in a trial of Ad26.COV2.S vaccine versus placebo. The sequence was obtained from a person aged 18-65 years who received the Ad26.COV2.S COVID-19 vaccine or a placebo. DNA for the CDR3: TGTGCCAGCACCGCTAACCTTTCTGGCACTGAAGCTTTCTTT. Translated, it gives CASTANLSGTEAFF. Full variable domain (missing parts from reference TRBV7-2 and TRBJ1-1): GAGVSQSPSNKVTEKGKDVELRCDPISGHTALYWYRQSLGQGLEFLIYFQGNSAPDKSGLPSDRFSAERTGGSVSTLTIQRTQQEDSAVYLCASTANLSGTEAFFGQGTRLTVV.